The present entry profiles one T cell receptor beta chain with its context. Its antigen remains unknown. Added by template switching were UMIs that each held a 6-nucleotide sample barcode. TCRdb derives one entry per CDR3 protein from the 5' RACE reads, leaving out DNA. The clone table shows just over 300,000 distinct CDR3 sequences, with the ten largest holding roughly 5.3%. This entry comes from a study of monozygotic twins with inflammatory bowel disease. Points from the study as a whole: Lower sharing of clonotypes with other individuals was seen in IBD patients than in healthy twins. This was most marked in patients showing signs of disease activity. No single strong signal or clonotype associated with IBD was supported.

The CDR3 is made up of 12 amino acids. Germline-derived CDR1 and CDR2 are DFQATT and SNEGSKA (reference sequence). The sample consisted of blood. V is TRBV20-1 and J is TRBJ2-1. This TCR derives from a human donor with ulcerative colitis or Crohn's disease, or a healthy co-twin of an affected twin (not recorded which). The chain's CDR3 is CSASLAYNEQFF.